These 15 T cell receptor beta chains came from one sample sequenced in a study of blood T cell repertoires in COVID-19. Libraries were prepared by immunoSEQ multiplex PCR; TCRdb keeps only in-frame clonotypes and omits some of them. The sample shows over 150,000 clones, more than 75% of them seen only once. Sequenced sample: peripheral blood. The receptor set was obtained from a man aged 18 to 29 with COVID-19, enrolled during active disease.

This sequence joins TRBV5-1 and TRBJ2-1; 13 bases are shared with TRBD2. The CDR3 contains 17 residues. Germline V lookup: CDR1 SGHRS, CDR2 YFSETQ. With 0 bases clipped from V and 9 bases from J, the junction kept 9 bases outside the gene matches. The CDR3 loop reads CASSLEGLAGMEGEQFF. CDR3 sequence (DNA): TGCGCCAGCAGCTTGGAGGGACTAGCGGGAATGGAAGGTGAGCAGTTCTTC.

CDR3 sequence: CASSMPGGQGTEAFF. CDR3 sequence (DNA): TGTGCCAGCAGTATGCCAGGGGGGCAGGGGACTGAAGCTTTCTTT. The chain uses TRBV6-5 and TRBJ1-1; the match to TRBD1 covers 7 bases. The length of the CDR3 is 15 residues. Germline CDR1 is MNHEY and CDR2 is SVGAGI. V trimming: 5 bases; J trimming: 5 bases; junction bases outside the gene matches: 11.

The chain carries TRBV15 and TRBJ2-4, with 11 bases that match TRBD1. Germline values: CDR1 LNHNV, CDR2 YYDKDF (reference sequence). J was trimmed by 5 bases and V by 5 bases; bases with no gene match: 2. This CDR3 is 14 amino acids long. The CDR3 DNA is TGTGCCACCAGCTCGGGACAGGGGGAAAACATTCAGTACTTC. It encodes CATSSGQGENIQYF.

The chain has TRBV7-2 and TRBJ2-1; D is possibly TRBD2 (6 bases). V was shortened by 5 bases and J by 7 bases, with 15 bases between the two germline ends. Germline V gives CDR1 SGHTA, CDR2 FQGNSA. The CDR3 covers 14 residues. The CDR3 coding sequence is TGTGCCAGCAGCCAGATTACGAGCGGGAATGAGCAGTTCTTC. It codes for CASSQITSGNEQFF. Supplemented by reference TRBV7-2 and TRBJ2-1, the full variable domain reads GAGVSQSPSNKVTEKGKDVELRCDPISGHTALYWYRQSLGQGLEFLIYFQGNSAPDKSGLPSDRFSAERTGGSVSTLTIQRTQQEDSAVYLCASSQITSGNEQFFGPGTRLTVL.

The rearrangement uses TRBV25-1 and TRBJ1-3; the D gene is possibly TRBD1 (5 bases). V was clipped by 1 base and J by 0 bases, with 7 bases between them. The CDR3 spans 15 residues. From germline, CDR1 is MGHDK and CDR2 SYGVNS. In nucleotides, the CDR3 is TGTGCCAGCAGTGAATGGGGGGGCTCTGGAAACACCATATATTTT. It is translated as CASSEWGGSGNTIYF.

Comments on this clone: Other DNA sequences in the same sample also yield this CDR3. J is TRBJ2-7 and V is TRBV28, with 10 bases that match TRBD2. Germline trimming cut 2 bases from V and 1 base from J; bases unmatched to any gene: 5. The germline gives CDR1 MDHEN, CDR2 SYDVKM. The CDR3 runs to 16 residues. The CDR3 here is CASSLLASGSSYEQYF. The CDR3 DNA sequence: TGTGCCAGCAGTTTACTGGCTAGCGGGAGTTCCTACGAGCAGTACTTC.

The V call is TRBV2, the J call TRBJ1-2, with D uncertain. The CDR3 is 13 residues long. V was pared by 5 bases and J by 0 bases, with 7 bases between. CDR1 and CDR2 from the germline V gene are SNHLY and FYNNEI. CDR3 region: CASSPGANYGYTF. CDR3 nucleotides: TGTGCCAGCAGTCCGGGAGCTAACTATGGCTACACCTTC.

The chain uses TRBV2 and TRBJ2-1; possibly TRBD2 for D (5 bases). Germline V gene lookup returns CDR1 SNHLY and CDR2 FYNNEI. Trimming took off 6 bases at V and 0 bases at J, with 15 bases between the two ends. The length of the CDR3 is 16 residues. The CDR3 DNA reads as TGTGCCAGCAGGACCAGTAGCGCGAGCTCCTACAATGAGCAGTTCTTC. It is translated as CASRTSSASSYNEQFF.

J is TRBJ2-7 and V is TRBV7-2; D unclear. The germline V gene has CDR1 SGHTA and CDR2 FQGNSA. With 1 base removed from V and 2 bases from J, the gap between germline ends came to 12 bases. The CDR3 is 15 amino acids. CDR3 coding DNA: TGTGCCAGCAGCTTAGGGCGACTCCTCGCCTACGAGCAGTACTTC. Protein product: CASSLGRLLAYEQYF.

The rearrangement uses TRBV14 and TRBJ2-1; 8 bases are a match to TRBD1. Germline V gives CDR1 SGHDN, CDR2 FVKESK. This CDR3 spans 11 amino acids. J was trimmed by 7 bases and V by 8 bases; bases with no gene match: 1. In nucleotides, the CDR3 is TGTGCCAGCGACAGGGGTAATGAGCAGTTCTTC. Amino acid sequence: CASDRGNEQFF.

In nucleotides, the CDR3 is TGTGCCAGCAGTCGACAGGGGCCTGAGGATACGCAGTATTTT. Translation: CASSRQGPEDTQYF. This chain connects TRBV28 to TRBJ2-3; 8 bases map to TRBD1. CDR1 and CDR2 from the germline V gene are MDHEN and SYDVKM. V was pared by 5 bases and J by 6 bases, with 7 bases of the junction left unmatched. This CDR3 has 14 residues.

The CDR3 DNA is TGTGCCACCAGCAGGGGACAGGGGGCTGATAGCAATCAGCCCCAGCATTTT. It codes for CATSRGQGADSNQPQHF. The V and J genes are TRBV15 and TRBJ1-5; TRBD1 matches at 12 bases. The CDR3 totals 17 residues. CDR1 and CDR2 (germline): LNHNV, YYDKDF (reference sequence). J lost 0 bases, V lost 3 bases, and 3 bases had no gene match.

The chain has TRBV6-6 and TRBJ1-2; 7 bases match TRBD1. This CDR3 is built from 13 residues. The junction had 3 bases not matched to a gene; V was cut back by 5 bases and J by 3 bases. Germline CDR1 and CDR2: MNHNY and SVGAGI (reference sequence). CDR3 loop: CASSGTADYGYTF. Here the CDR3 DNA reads TGTGCCAGCAGTGGGACAGCGGACTATGGCTACACCTTC.

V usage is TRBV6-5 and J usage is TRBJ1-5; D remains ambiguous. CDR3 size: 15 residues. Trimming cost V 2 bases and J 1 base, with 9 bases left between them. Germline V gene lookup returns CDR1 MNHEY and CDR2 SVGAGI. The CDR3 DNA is TGTGCCAGCAGTTACCGGGTTGGGAGCAATCAGCCCCAGCATTTT. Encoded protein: CASSYRVGSNQPQHF.

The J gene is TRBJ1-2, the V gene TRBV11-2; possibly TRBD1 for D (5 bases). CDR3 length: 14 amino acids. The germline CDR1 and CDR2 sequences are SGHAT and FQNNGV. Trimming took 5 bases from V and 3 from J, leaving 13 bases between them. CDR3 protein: CASSLHPGDYGYTF. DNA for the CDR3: TGTGCCAGCAGCCTTCACCCGGGGGACTATGGCTACACCTTC.